This T cell receptor beta chain is drawn from a study of cytomegalovirus exposure and HLA in healthy donors. From germline, CDR1 is MNHEY and CDR2 SVGAGI. Trimming took off 4 bases at V and 7 bases at J, with 5 bases between the two ends. This CDR3 spans 12 amino acids. Use of 60 Vbeta and 13 Jbeta primers characterized the PCR. Profiled with immunoSEQ multiplex PCR; TCRdb holds only in-frame clones, not every one. The sample shows 150,000 to 200,000 clones, around 75% of them seen only once. Sequenced material: PBMCs. The gene calls are TRBV6-5 and TRBJ1-6, with D unclear. This clonotype was obtained from a man younger than 30 in good health and CMV-seropositive. The CDR3 DNA reads as TGTGCCAGCAGTTCCCTGAATTCACCCCTCCACTTT. It encodes CASSSLNSPLHF.